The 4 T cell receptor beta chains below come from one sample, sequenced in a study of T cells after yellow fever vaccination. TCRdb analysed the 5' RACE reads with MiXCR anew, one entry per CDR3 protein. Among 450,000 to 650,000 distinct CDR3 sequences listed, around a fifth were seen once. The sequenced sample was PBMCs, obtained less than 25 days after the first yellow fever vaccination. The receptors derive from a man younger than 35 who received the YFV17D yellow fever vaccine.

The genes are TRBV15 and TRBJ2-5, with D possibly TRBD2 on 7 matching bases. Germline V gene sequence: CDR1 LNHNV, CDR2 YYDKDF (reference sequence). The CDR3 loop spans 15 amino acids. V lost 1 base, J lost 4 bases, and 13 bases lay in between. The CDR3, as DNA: TGTGCCACCAGCAGAGGATTGCGGGGGCCAGAGACCCAGTACTTC. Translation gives CATSRGLRGPETQYF.

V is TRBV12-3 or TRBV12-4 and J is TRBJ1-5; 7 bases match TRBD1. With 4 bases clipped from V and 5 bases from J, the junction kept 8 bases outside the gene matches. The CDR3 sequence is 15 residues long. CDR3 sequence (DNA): TGTGCCAGCAGTTCGACAGGGTTAAGTCATCAGCCCCAGCATTTT. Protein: CASSSTGLSHQPQHF.

Written as DNA, the CDR3 is TGCAGTGCTAGAACTCGGGGGGGCGGGACAGATACGCAGTATTTT. Its translation is CSARTRGGGTDTQYF. V gene TRBV20-1 combines with J gene TRBJ2-3, with 8 bases identical to TRBD2. V dropped 2 bases and J dropped 3; count of bases not matched to a gene: 7. The length of the CDR3 is 15 residues. Germline assignment: CDR1 DFQATT and CDR2 SNEGSKA (reference sequence).

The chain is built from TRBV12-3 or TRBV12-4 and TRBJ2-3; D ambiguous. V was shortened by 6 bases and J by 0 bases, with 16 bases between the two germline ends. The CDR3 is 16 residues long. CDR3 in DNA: TGTGCCAGCAGGCCTAGTCCTGAAGTTAGCACAGATACGCAGTATTTT. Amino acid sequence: CASRPSPEVSTDTQYF.